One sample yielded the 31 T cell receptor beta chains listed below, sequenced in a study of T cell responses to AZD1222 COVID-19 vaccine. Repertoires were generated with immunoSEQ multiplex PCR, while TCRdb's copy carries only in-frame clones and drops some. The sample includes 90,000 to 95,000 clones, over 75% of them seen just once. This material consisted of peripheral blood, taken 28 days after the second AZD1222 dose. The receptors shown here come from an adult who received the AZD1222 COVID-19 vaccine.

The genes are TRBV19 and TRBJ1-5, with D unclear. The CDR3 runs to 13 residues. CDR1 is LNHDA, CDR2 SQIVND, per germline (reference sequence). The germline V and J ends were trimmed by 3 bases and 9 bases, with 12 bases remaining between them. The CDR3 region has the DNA TGTGCCAGTAGTATGAGAGACATGGGGCCCCAGCATTTT. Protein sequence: CASSMRDMGPQHF.

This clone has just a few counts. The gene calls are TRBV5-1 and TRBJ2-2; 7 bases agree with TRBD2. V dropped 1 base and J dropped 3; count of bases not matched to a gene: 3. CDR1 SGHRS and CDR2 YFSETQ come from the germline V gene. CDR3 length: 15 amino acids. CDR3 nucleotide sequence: TGCGCCAGCAGCTTGTCCAGCGGGGACACCGGGGAGCTGTTTTTT. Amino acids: CASSLSSGDTGELFF.

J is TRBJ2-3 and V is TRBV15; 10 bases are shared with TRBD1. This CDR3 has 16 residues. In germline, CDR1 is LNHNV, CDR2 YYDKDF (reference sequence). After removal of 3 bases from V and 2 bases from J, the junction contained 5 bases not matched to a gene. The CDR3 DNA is TGTGCCACCAGCAGGGACAGGGGGGCGGCCACAGATACGCAGTATTTT. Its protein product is CATSRDRGAATDTQYF.

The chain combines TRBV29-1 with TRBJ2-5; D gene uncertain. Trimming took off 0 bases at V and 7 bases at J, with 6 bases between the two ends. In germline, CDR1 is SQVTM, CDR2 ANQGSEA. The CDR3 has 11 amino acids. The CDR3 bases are TGCAGCGTTGAAGATCCGGGGACCCAGTACTTC. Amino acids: CSVEDPGTQYF.

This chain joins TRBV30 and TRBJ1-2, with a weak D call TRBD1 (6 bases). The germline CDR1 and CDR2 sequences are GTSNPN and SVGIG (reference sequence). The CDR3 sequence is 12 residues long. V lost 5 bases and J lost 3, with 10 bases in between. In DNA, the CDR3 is TGTGCCTGGTACAGGGTGGACTATGGCTACACCTTC. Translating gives CAWYRVDYGYTF.

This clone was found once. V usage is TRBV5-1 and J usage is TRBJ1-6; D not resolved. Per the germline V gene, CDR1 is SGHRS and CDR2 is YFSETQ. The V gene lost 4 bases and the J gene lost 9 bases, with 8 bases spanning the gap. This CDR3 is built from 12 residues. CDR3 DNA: TGCGCCAGCAGCCCTGAGTCTTCACCCCTCCACTTT. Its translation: CASSPESSPLHF.

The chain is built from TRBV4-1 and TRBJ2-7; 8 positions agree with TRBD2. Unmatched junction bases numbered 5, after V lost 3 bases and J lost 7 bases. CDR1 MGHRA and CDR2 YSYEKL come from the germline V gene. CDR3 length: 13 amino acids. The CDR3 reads CASSQNGGGEQYF. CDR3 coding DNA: TGCGCCAGCAGCCAGAACGGGGGGGGAGAGCAGTACTTC.

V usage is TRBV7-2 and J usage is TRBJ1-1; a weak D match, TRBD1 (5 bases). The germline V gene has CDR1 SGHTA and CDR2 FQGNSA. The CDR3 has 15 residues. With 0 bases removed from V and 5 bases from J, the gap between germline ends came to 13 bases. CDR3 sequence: CASSLAQGVGTEAFF. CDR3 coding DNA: TGTGCCAGCAGCTTAGCGCAGGGCGTAGGAACTGAAGCTTTCTTT.

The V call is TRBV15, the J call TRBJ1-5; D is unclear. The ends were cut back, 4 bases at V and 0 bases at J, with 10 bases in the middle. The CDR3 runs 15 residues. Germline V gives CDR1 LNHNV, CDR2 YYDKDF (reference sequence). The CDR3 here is CATSIYRHSNQPQHF. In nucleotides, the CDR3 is TGTGCCACCAGCATTTACCGACATAGCAATCAGCCCCAGCATTTT. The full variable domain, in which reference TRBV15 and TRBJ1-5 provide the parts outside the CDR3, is DAMVIQNPRYQVTQFGKPVTLSCSQTLNHNVMYWYQQKSSQAPKLLFHYYDKDFNNEADTPDNFQSRRPNTSFCFLDIRSPGLGDTAMYLCATSIYRHSNQPQHFGDGTRLSIL.

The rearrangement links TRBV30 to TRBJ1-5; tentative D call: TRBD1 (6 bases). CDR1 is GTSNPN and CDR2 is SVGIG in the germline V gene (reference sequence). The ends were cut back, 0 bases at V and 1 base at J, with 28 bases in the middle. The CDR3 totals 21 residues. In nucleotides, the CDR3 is TGTGCCTGGAGTGTATGGACAGCCAGGGGCCTTTTGAGGTGGAGCAATCAGCCCCAGCATTTT. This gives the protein CAWSVWTARGLLRWSNQPQHF.

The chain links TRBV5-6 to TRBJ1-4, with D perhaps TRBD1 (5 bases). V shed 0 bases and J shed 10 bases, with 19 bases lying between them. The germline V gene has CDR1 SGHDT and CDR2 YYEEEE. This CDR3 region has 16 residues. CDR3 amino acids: CASSLARGASGRKLFF. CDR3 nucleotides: TGTGCCAGCAGCTTGGCAAGGGGAGCGTCAGGCCGAAAACTGTTTTTT.

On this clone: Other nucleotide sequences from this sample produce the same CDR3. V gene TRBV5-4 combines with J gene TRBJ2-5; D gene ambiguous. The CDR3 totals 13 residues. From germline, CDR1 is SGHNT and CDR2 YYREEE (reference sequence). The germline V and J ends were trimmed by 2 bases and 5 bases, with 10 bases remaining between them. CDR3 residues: CASSLGPKETQYF. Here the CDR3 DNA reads TGTGCCAGCAGCTTAGGGCCGAAGGAGACCCAGTACTTC. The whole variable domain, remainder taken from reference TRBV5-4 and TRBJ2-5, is ETGVTQSPTHLIKTRGQQVTLRCSSQSGHNTVSWYQQALGQGPQFIFQYYREEENGRGNFPPRFSGLQFPNYSSELNVNALELDDSALYLCASSLGPKETQYFGPGTRLLVL.

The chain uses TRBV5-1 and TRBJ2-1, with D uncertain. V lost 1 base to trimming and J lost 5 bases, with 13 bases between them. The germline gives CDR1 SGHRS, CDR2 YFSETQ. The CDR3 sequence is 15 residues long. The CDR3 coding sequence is TGCGCCAGCAGCTTGAGTTCCGGGCCGCACAATGAGCAGTTCTTC. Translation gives CASSLSSGPHNEQFF.

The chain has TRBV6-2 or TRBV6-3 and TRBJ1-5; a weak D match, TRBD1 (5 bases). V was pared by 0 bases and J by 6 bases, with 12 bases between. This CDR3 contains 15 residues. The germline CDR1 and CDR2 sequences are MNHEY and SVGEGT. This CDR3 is CASSYSGQGPQPQHF. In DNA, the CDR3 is TGTGCCAGCAGTTACTCTGGGCAGGGCCCTCAGCCCCAGCATTTT.

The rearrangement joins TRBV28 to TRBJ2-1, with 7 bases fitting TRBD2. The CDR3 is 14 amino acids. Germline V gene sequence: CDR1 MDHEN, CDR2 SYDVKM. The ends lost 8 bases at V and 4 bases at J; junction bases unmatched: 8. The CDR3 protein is CASRWGSGYNEQFF. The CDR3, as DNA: TGTGCCAGCCGATGGGGTAGCGGGTACAATGAGCAGTTCTTC.

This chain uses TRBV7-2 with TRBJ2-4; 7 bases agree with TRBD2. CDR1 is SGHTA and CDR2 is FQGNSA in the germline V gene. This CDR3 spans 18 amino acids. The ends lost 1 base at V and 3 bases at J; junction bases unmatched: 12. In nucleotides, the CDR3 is TGTGCCAGCAGCTTAGAGGCCGGGGGGAGGGGAATCAAAAACATTCAGTACTTC. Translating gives CASSLEAGGRGIKNIQYF.

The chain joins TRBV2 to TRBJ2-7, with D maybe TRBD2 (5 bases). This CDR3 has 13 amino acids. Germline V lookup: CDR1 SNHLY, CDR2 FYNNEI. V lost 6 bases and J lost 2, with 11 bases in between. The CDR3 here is CASSDLATYEQYF. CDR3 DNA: TGTGCCAGCAGCGACCTAGCCACCTACGAGCAGTACTTC.

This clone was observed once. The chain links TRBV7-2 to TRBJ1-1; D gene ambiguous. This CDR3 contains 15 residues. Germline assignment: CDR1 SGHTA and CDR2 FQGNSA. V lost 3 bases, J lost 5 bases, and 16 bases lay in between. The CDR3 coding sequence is TGTGCCAGCAGCTTCTCTTTCGACACTGGGACTGAAGCTTTCTTT. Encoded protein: CASSFSFDTGTEAFF.

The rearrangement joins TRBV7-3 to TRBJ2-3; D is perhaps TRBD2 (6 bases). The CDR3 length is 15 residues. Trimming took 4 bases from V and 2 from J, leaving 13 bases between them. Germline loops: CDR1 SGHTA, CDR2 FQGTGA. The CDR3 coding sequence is TGTGCCAGCAGCTCAAACGGCGGGGCCACAGATACGCAGTATTTT. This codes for CASSSNGGATDTQYF.

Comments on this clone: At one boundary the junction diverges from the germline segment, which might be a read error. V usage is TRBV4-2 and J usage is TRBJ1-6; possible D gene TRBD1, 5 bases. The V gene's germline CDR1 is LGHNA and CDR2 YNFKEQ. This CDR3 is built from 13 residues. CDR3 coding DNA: TGTGCCAGCAGCCAAGAGGAGGGGAGGGCTTTGGGGTTT. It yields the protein CASSQEEGRALGF.

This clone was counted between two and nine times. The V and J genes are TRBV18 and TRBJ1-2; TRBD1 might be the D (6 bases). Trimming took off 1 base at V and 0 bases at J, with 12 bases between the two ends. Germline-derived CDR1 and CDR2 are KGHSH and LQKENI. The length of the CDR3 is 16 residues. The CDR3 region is CASSPLQGSTNYGYTF. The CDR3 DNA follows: TGTGCCAGCTCACCACTCCAGGGGTCGACTAACTATGGCTACACCTTC.

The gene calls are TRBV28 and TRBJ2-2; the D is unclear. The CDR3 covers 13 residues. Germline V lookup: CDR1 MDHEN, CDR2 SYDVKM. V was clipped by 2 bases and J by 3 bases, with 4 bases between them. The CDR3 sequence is CASSLTDTGELFF. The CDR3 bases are TGTGCCAGCAGTTTAACCGACACCGGGGAGCTGTTTTTT.

CDR3 sequence reads: CASTPPRNTEAFF. CDR3 nucleotide sequence: TGTGCCAGCACCCCCCCACGGAACACTGAAGCTTTCTTT. The chain uses TRBV28 and TRBJ1-1; D is unclear. This CDR3 region has 13 residues. Germline lookup yields CDR1 MDHEN and CDR2 SYDVKM. Deletions cut 7 bases from V and 1 base from J, with 10 bases between. The whole variable domain, remainder taken from reference TRBV28 and TRBJ1-1, is DVKVTQSSRYLVKRTGEKVFLECVQDMDHENMFWYRQDPGLGLRLIYFSYDVKMKEKGDIPEGYSVSREKKERFSLILESASTNQTSMYLCASTPPRNTEAFFGQGTRLTVV.

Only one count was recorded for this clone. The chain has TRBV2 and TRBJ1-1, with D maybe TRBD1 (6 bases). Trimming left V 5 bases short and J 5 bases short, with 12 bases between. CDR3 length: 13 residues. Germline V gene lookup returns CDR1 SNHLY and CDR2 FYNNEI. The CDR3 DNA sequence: TGTGCCAGCAGTATCCCTCAGGGGACTGAAGCTTTCTTT. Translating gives CASSIPQGTEAFF.

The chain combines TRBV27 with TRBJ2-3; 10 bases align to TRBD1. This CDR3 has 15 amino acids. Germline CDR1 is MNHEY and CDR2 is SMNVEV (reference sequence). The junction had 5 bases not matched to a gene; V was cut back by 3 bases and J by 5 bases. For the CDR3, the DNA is TGTGCCAGCAGTTTGACAGGGGGCGGGGGAGATACGCAGTATTTT. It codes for CASSLTGGGGDTQYF.

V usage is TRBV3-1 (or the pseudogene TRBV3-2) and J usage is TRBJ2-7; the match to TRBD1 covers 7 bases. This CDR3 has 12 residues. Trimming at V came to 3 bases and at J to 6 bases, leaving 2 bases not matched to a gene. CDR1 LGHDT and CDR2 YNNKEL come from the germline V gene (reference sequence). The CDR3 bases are TGTGCCAGCAGCCATACAGGGGCCGAGCAGTACTTC. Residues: CASSHTGAEQYF.

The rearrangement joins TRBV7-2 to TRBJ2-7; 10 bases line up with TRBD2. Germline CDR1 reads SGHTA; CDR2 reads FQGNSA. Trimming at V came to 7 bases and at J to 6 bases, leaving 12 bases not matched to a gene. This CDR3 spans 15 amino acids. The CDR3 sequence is CASTGHPSGSLEQYF. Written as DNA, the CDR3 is TGTGCCAGCACAGGACACCCTAGCGGGAGTCTCGAGCAGTACTTC.

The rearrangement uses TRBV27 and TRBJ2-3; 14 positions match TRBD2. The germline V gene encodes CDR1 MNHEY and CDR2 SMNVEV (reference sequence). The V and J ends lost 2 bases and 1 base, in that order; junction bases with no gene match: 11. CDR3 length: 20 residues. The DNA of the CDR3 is TGTGCCAGCAGTTTAAGGGGGACTAGCGGGGGAAGGTTGGGCACAGATACGCAGTATTTT. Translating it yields CASSLRGTSGGRLGTDTQYF.

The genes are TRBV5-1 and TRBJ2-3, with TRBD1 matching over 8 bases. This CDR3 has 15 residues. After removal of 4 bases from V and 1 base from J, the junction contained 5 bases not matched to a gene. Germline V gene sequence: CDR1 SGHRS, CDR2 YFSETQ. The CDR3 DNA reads TGCGCCAGCAGCGTGGGACAGGCGGGCACAGATACGCAGTATTTT. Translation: CASSVGQAGTDTQYF.

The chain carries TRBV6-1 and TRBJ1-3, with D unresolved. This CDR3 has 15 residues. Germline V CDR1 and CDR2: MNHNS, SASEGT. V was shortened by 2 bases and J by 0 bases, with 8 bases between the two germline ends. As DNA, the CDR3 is TGTGCCAGCAGTGAATCCCCAGCCTCTGGAAACACCATATATTTT. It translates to CASSESPASGNTIYF.

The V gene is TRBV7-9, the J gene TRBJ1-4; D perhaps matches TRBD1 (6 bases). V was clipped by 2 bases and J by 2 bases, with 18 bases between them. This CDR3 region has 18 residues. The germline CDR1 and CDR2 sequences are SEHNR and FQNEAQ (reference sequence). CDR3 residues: CASSLWFGGGETNEKLFF. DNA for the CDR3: TGTGCCAGCAGCTTATGGTTTGGAGGGGGTGAGACTAATGAAAAACTGTTTTTT.